This TCR beta chain stems from a study of shared clonotypes between healthy human individuals. V was trimmed by 4 bases and J by 1 base, leaving 13 bases between them. CDR1 is SGHTS, CDR2 YDEGEE, per germline. The CDR3 has 15 amino acids. Produced via immunoSEQ multiplex PCR; TCRdb's table is partial and in-frame only. This sample has about 2.3 million clones, with around 93% found just once. The TCR originated in a man between 18 and 35 years old in good health. Some clones in this sample may be carry-over from other donors' samples. The sequencing input was naive CD4+ T cells from PBMCs. Regarding subset: CD45RA+ positively selected. The chain employs TRBV5-8 and TRBJ2-3; D possibly matches TRBD1 or TRBD2 (5 bases each). CDR3 region: CASSPGGSGTDTQYF. For the CDR3, the DNA is TGTGCCAGCAGCCCTGGGGGTTCTGGCACAGATACGCAGTATTTT.